This is a list of T cell receptor beta chains from one sample in a study of human T cells and chemical hapten exposure. TCRdb ran MiXCR on the RACE reads and lists one entry per CDR3 protein. The data show more than 300,000 distinct CDR3 sequences, about 5.4% seen once. The sequencing here drew on whole blood, taken in connection with sensitization to the hapten diphenylcyclopropenone (DPC). Every receptor here comes from a woman between 18 and 30 years old with alopecia areata. Some clones in this sample may be carry-over from other donors' samples. The CDR3 runs from the conserved cysteine through the conserved F or W. A D gene is named only where the DNA matches it firmly. The size of a clone is reported for some rows only, either as once, few or many, or as a class for expanded clones.

j_call	v_call	clone_size	d_call	cdr3_aa	cdr3_nt
TRBJ1-1	TRBV7-2	NA	NA	CASSLSLRGTEAFF	TGTGCCAGCAGCTTATCCTTAAGGGGTACTGAAGCTTTCTTT
TRBJ2-7	TRBV12-3/TRBV12-4	few	TRBD2	CASRVAGGPYEQYF	TGTGCCAGCAGGGTAGCGGGGGGTCCCTACGAGCAGTACTTC
TRBJ2-1	TRBV5-4	NA	TRBD1	CASSLFSQGYNEQFF	TGTGCCAGCAGCTTGTTCTCACAGGGGTACAATGAGCAGTTCTTC
TRBJ2-7	TRBV7-2	many	NA	CASSSNAGATYEQYF	TGTGCCAGCAGCTCAAATGCGGGGGCCACTTACGAGCAGTACTTC
TRBJ2-6	TRBV12-3/TRBV12-4	many	NA	CASRFLRVSVQSGANVLTF	TGTGCCAGCAGGTTCCTCCGGGTCTCGGTTCAATCTGGGGCCAACGTCCTGACTTTC
TRBJ2-1	TRBV6-5	many	NA	CASSYGGNEQFF	TGTGCCAGCAGTTACGGGGGGAATGAGCAGTTCTTC
TRBJ1-1	TRBV5-1	few	NA	CASSLSRDITEAFF	TGCGCCAGCAGCTTGAGCCGGGACATCACTGAAGCTTTCTTT
TRBJ1-6	TRBV29-1	many	NA	CSVQEGYNSPLHF	TGCAGCGTTCAGGAAGGGTATAATTCACCCCTCCACTTT
TRBJ2-2	TRBV4-2	NA	NA	CASSQVERRTGELFF	TGTGCCAGCAGCCAAGTAGAACGGCGGACCGGGGAGCTGTTTTTT
TRBJ1-2	TRBV18	many	NA	CASSPGSDYGYTF	TGTGCCAGCTCACCCGGGTCCGACTATGGCTACACCTTC
TRBJ2-3	TRBV29-1	many	NA	CSVTTGTTDTQYF	TGCAGCGTGACGACAGGTACCACAGATACGCAGTATTTT
TRBJ1-1	TRBV14	many	NA	CASSQDSGPTTEAFF	TGTGCCAGCAGCCAAGATTCCGGGCCTACCACTGAAGCTTTCTTT
TRBJ1-6	TRBV7-2	few	NA	CASSLRRGYNSPLHF	TGTGCCAGCAGCTTAAGGAGAGGGTATAATTCACCCCTCCACTTT
TRBJ1-5	TRBV27	many	TRBD1	CASSIGTGVQHF	TGTGCCAGCAGTATAGGGACAGGGGTACAGCATTTT
TRBJ2-2	TRBV29-1	few	TRBD1	CSVRGPRDTGARGGELFF	TGCAGCGTTCGAGGCCCGCGAGACACAGGGGCGCGAGGCGGGGAGCTGTTTTTT
TRBJ2-7	TRBV7-9	many	NA	CASSFAGDEQYF	TGTGCCAGCAGCTTCGCCGGGGACGAGCAGTACTTC
TRBJ1-4	TRBV5-5	NA	NA	CASSLPPGAAATNEKLFF	TGTGCCAGCAGCTTGCCCCCTGGAGCAGCAGCAACTAATGAAAAACTGTTTTTT
TRBJ1-3	TRBV3-1	few	NA	CASRKAGNTIYF	TGTGCCAGCAGAAAAGCTGGAAACACCATATATTTT
TRBJ2-5	TRBV10-3	many	NA	CAISETEETQYF	TGTGCCATCAGTGAAACGGAAGAGACCCAGTACTTC
TRBJ1-4	TRBV11-1	few	NA	CASSLGPTAGKLFF	TGTGCCAGCAGCTTAGGCCCAACGGCGGGAAAACTGTTTTTT
TRBJ1-6	TRBV7-9	few	TRBD1	CASSPTGEQNSPLHF	TGTGCCAGCAGCCCGACAGGGGAACAGAATTCACCCCTCCACTTT
TRBJ2-7	TRBV28	many	NA	CASSKPGAAREQYF	TGTGCCAGCAGCAAACCCGGGGCTGCTCGCGAGCAGTACTTC
TRBJ2-1	TRBV3-1	NA	NA	CASSRYRISYNEQFF	TGTGCCAGCAGCCGATACCGAATCTCCTACAATGAGCAGTTCTTC
TRBJ2-3	TRBV20-1	many	TRBD1	CSASPGQGATDTQYF	TGCAGTGCTAGTCCAGGACAGGGGGCGACAGATACGCAGTATTTT
TRBJ2-3	TRBV20-1	many	TRBD2	CSASKTSGGTDTQYF	TGCAGTGCTAGTAAAACTAGCGGGGGCACAGATACGCAGTATTTT
TRBJ2-3	TRBV12-3/TRBV12-4	many	TRBD2	CASSTALASGGDTQYF	TGTGCCAGCAGTACCGCGCTGGCTAGCGGGGGAGATACGCAGTATTTT
TRBJ2-1	TRBV6-2/TRBV6-3	many	NA	CASSYYYNEQFF	TGTGCCAGCAGCTACTACTACAATGAGCAGTTCTTC
TRBJ1-6	TRBV12-3/TRBV12-4	many	TRBD1	CASRRQGSYNSPLHF	TGTGCCAGCAGGAGACAGGGCTCCTATAATTCACCCCTCCACTTT
TRBJ1-1	TRBV12-3/TRBV12-4	few	NA	CASSLRWGDTEAFF	TGTGCCAGCAGTTTAAGATGGGGGGACACTGAAGCTTTCTTT
TRBJ1-1	TRBV5-1	many	NA	CASRRQVGSTEAFF	TGCGCCAGCAGGAGACAGGTTGGTTCCACTGAAGCTTTCTTT
TRBJ2-6	TRBV29-1	many	TRBD1	CSAGRTGAGANVLTF	TGCAGCGCCGGGAGGACAGGGGCTGGGGCCAACGTCCTGACTTTC
TRBJ1-3	TRBV9	many	NA	CASSVGGSSGNTIYF	TGTGCCAGCAGCGTAGGGGGATCTTCGGGAAACACCATATATTTT
TRBJ2-7	TRBV4-1	NA	TRBD2	CASSQVPLAESSYEQYF	TGCGCCAGCAGCCAAGTCCCACTAGCGGAAAGCTCCTACGAGCAGTACTTC
TRBJ1-6	TRBV7-2	NA	TRBD1	CASSLEQGMNSPLHF	TGTGCCAGCAGCTTGGAACAGGGGATGAATTCACCCCTCCACTTT
TRBJ1-6	TRBV29-1	many	NA	CSVAEGGVNSPLHF	TGCAGCGTTGCTGAAGGGGGAGTTAATTCACCCCTCCACTTT
TRBJ1-3	TRBV7-2	few	NA	CASSLVARTGNTIYF	TGTGCCAGCAGCTTAGTTGCCAGAACTGGAAACACCATATATTTT
TRBJ2-1	TRBV24-1	NA	TRBD2	CATSDLRSGTSHEQFF	TGTGCCACCAGTGATTTGCGATCAGGGACTAGCCATGAGCAGTTCTTC
TRBJ2-7	TRBV6-5	NA	TRBD1	CASSPPGQGTREQYF	TGTGCCAGCAGCCCCCCGGGACAGGGGACGAGGGAGCAGTACTTC
TRBJ2-7	TRBV5-1	many	TRBD1	CASSPRQGASYEQYF	TGCGCCAGCAGCCCCCGACAGGGGGCGTCCTACGAGCAGTACTTC
TRBJ1-4	TRBV6-6	many	NA	CASRPAGFLGEKLFF	TGTGCCAGCAGACCCGCCGGCTTTCTGGGGGAAAAACTGTTTTTT
TRBJ2-1	TRBV25-1	few	NA	CASSEYGPGSYNEQFF	TGTGCCAGCAGTGAATACGGCCCGGGATCTTACAATGAGCAGTTCTTC
TRBJ2-7	TRBV18	few	NA	CASSPRPPPVEQYF	TGTGCCAGCTCACCACGGCCCCCGCCGGTCGAGCAGTACTTC
TRBJ1-2	TRBV6-6	many	NA	CASSSRGVWDYGYTF	TGTGCCAGCAGTTCCCGTGGGGTCTGGGACTATGGCTACACCTTC
TRBJ1-5	TRBV20-1	NA	NA	CSARVQGNQPQHF	TGCAGTGCTAGAGTACAGGGCAATCAGCCCCAGCATTTT
TRBJ2-4	TRBV10-3	many	NA	CAISARTEKNIQYF	TGTGCCATCAGTGCCAGGACAGAGAAAAACATTCAGTACTTC
TRBJ1-1	TRBV6-5	NA	NA	CASTDPGGLGAFF	TGTGCCAGCACCGACCCGGGGGGCCTGGGAGCTTTCTTT
TRBJ1-4	TRBV4-2	many	NA	CASSQVGTGAEKLFF	TGTGCCAGCAGCCAAGTAGGCACAGGCGCTGAAAAACTGTTTTTT
TRBJ2-3	TRBV7-2	few	NA	CASREVGQSTDTQYF	TGTGCCAGCAGGGAAGTAGGACAGAGCACAGATACGCAGTATTTT